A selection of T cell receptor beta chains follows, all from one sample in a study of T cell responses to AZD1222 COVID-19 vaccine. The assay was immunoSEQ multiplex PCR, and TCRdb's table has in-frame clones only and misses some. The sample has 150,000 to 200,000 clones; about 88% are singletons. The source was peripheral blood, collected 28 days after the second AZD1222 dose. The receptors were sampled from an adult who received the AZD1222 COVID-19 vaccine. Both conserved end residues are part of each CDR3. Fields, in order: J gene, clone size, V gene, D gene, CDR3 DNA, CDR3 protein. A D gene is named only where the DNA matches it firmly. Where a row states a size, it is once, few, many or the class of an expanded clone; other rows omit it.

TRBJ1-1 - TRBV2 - TGTGCCAGCAGTGTACTAATCTACACTGAAGCTTTCTTT CASSVLIYTEAFF
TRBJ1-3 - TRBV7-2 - TGTGCCAGCAGCTCGAGTCAGGGAAACACCATATATTTT CASSSSQGNTIYF
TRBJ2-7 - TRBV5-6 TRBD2 TGTGCCAGCAGCTCGGGGAGGGCCTCATCCTACGAGCAGTACTTC CASSSGRASSYEQYF
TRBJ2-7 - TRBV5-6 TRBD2 TGTGCCAGCAGCAAACCCCCCGGGACTAGCGGGAGCTACGAGCAGTACTTC CASSKPPGTSGSYEQYF
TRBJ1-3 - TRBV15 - TGTGCCACCAGCAGAGATCCGGGCAGCTCTGGAAACACCATATATTTT CATSRDPGSSGNTIYF
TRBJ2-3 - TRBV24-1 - TGTGCCACCAGTGATTCGACCGTGTCGGGAGATACGCAGTATTTT CATSDSTVSGDTQYF
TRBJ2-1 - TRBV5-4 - TGTGCCAGCAGCTTGAAGACAGGCCAACGAAATGAGCAGTTCTTC CASSLKTGQRNEQFF
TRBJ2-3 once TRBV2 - TGTGCCAGCATTTCTAAGCGCCCAAGCACAGATACGCAGTATTTT CASISKRPSTDTQYF
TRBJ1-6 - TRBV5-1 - TGCGCCAGCAGCTTGGAGGGGGACTTAGATTCACCCCTCCACTTT CASSLEGDLDSPLHF
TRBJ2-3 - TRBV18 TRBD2 TGTTCAACTGGACTAGAAGGGCAAGATACGCAGTATTTT CSTGLEGQDTQYF
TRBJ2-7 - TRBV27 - TGTGCCAGCAGTTCCGGACCCTACGAGCAGTACTTC CASSSGPYEQYF
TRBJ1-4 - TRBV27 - TGTGCCAGCAGTTTCAGGACAGATGAAAAACTGTTTTTT CASSFRTDEKLFF
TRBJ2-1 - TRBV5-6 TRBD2 TGTGCCAGCAGCTGGGGAGGACTAGCGGGAGTCGGAAATGAGCAGTTCTTC CASSWGGLAGVGNEQFF
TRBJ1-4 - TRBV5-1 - TGCGCCAGCAGCTTGGGGACAGTCACAACTAATGAAAAACTGTTTTTT CASSLGTVTTNEKLFF
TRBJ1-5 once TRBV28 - TGTGCCAGCAGTTTGTGGGGGGCGGGCAATCAGCCCCAGCATTTT CASSLWGAGNQPQHF
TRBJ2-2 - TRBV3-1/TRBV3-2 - TGTGCCAGCAGCTCCCGTCTGGGGGAGCTGTTTTTT CASSSRLGELFF
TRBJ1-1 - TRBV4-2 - TGTGCCAGCAGCCAAGTTAACCTCATGAACACTGAAGCTTTCTTT CASSQVNLMNTEAFF
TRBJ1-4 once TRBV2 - TGTGCCAGCAGTGACTCAACAACTAATGAAAAACTGTTTTTT CASSDSTTNEKLFF
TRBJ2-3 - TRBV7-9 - TGTGCCAGCAGCCAGATAAGGGATACGCAGTATTTT CASSQIRDTQYF
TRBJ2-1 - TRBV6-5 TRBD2 TGTGCCAGCAGTTCCTTGGGACTAGGGGGGAATGAGCAGTTCTTC CASSSLGLGGNEQFF
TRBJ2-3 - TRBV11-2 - TGTGCCAGCAGTTCATACGGCCGAAGTGCAGATACGCAGTATTTT CASSSYGRSADTQYF
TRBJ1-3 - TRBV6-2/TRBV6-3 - TGTGCCAGCAGCCTCGCGGAAAGCGCAGTTGGAAACACCATATATTTT CASSLAESAVGNTIYF
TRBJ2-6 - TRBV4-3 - TGCGCCAGCAGCCAAGAGTTAGGGTCTGGGGCCAACGTCCTGACTTTC CASSQELGSGANVLTF
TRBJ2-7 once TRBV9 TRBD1 TGTGCCAGCAGCATCGGGACAGATACCTACGAGCAGTACTTC CASSIGTDTYEQYF
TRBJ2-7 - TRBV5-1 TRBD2 TGCGCCAGCTCACCCAGCAGCGGGAGGGCGGGGGAGCAGTACTTC CASSPSSGRAGEQYF
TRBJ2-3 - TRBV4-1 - TGCGCCAGCAGCCAAGTTCCGGATGGAGATACGCAGTATTTT CASSQVPDGDTQYF
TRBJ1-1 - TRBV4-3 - TGCGCCAGCAGCCAAGAGATTCACGCGAACACTGAAGCTTTCTTT CASSQEIHANTEAFF
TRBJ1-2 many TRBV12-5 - TGTGCTAGTGGTCAAAACCCCCCGGCAGGTAACTCTAACTATGGCTACACCTTC CASGQNPPAGNSNYGYTF
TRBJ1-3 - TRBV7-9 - TGTGCCAGCAGCTCCCGGGAGGGACGCTTGAAAGGAAACACCATATATTTT CASSSREGRLKGNTIYF
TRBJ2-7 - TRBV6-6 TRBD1 TGTGCCAGCAGCCAACAGGGGTACGAGCAGTACTTC CASSQQGYEQYF
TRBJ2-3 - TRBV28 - TGTGCCAGCAGTTTCCTCTCAGGGGAGGGCACAGATACGCAGTATTTT CASSFLSGEGTDTQYF
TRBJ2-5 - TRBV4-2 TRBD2 TGTGCCAGCAGCCAGGGGACTAGCGGCCAAGAGACCCAGTACTTC CASSQGTSGQETQYF
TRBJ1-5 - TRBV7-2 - TGTGCCAGCAGCCCCGCCCAGGGATTGAATCAGCCCCAGCATTTT CASSPAQGLNQPQHF
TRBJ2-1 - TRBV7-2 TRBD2 TGTGCCAGCAGCTTAGAGGGGACTAGCGGGAGGTTTTACAATGAGCAGTTCTTC CASSLEGTSGRFYNEQFF
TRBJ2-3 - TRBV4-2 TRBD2 TGTGCCAGCAGCCAAGTGGGTATAGCGGGAGAAGATACGCAGTATTTT CASSQVGIAGEDTQYF
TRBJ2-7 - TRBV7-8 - TGTGCCAGCAGCTTAGTTCTTGGGGACGTCAAGTACTTC CASSLVLGDVKYF
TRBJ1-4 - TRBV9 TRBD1 TGTGCCAGCAGCGCCGGGACAGGGGGCGGTGAAAAACTGTTTTTT CASSAGTGGGEKLFF
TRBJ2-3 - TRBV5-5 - TGTGCCAGCAGCCTCGCAGGGACCGGCACAGATACGCAGTATTTT CASSLAGTGTDTQYF
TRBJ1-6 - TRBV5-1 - TGCGCCAGCAGATTGCGGACAGACGGAAATTCACCCCTCCACTTT CASRLRTDGNSPLHF
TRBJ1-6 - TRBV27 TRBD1 TGTGCCAGCAGTCCACCTCCGACAGGGGCCAACAATTCACCCCTCCACTTT CASSPPPTGANNSPLHF
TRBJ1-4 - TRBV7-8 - TGTGCCAGCAGCTTAGCCCCACCGCTTAATGAAAAACTGTTTTTT CASSLAPPLNEKLFF
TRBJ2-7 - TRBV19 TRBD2 TGTGCCAGTAAACTAGCGACTAGCTCCTACGAGCAGTACTTC CASKLATSSYEQYF
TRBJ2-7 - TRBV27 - TGTGCCAGCAGGCTCCCCAGCGTGGGCGAGCAGTACTTC CASRLPSVGEQYF
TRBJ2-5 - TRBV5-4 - TGTGCCAGCAGCACCCGGCTTCAAGAGACCCAGTACTTC CASSTRLQETQYF
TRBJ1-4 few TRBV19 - TGTGCCAGTAGTCGTACAGGGCAGGCTGAAAAACTGTTTTTT CASSRTGQAEKLFF
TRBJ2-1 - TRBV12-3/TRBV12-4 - TGTGCCAGCAGTTTAAACAGTAACAATGAGCAGTTCTTC CASSLNSNNEQFF
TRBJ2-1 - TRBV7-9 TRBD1 TGTGCCAGCAGCTCCGGGACAGGGACCAATGAGCAGTTCTTC CASSSGTGTNEQFF
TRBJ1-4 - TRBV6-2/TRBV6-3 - TGTGCCAGCAGTTCACACGAGGGGGGCCGCGAAAAACTGTTTTTT CASSSHEGGREKLFF
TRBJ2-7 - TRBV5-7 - TGTGCCAGCAACGATTCGCAGGGACCCGAAGACGAGCAGTACTTC CASNDSQGPEDEQYF
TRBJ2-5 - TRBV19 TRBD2 TGTGCCAGTACTTCACCCGGGACTAGCGGGAAGGAGACCCAGTACTTC CASTSPGTSGKETQYF
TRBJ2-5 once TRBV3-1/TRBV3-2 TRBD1 TGTGCCAGCAGCCAGATCGGGACAGGGGAGTACTTC CASSQIGTGEYF
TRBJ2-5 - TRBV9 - TGTGCCAGCAGCGGGGGCGGTGGGGAGACCCAGTACTTC CASSGGGGETQYF
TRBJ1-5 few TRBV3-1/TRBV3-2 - TGTGCCAGCAGCCAAGGACGGGGAGCTGATCAGCCCCAGCATTTT CASSQGRGADQPQHF
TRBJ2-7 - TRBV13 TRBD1 TGTGCCTGTAAAACGGACAGGGCGCGGGGCGAGCAGTACTTC CACKTDRARGEQYF
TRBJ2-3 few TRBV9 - TGTGCCAGCAGCGTAGGGGGCACAGATACGCAGTATTTT CASSVGGTDTQYF
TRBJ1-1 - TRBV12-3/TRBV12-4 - TGTGCCAGCAGTCGGACGGGGACCACTGAAGCTTTCTTT CASSRTGTTEAFF
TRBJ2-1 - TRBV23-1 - TGCGCCAGCACCCAAACGGCCGGGACATCCAGTTCCAATGAGCAGTTCTTC CASTQTAGTSSSNEQFF
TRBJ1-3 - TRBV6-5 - TGTGCCAGCAGTTACCAGCAGGGGTGGGGAAACACCATATATTTT CASSYQQGWGNTIYF
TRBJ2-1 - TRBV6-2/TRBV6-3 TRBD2 TGTGCCAGCAGTTCCGGACTAGCATTCAATGAGCAGTTCTTC CASSSGLAFNEQFF
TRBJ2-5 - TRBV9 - TGTGCCAGCAGCGTAGGGACAGCACCCAACCAAGAGACCCAGTACTTC CASSVGTAPNQETQYF